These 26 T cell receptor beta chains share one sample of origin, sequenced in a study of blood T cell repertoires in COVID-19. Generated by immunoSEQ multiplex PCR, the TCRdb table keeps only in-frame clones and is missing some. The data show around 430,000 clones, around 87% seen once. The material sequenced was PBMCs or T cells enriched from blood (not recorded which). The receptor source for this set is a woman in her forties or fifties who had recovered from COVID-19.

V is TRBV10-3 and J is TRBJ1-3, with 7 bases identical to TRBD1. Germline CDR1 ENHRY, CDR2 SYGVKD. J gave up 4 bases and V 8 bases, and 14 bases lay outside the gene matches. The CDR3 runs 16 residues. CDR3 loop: CAIGTGASSPGNTIYF. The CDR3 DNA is TGTGCCATCGGTACAGGGGCAAGTAGTCCGGGAAACACCATATATTTT.

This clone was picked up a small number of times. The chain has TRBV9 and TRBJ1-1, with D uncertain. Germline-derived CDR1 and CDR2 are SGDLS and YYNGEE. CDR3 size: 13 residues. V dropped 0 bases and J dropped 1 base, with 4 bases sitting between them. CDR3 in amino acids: CASSVDGNTEAFF. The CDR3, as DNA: TGTGCCAGCAGCGTAGACGGGAACACTGAAGCTTTCTTT.

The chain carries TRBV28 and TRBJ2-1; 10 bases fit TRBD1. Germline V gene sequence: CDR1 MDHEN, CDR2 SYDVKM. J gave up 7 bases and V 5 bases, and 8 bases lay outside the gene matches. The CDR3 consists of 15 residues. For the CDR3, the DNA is TGTGCCAGCAGTCACCGGGACAGGGGTTGGAATGAGCAGTTCTTC. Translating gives CASSHRDRGWNEQFF.

As DNA, the CDR3 is TGTGCCAGCAGCCAAAACAGGGGGGATACTGAAGCTTTCTTT. Translated: CASSQNRGDTEAFF. The chain has TRBV7-2 and TRBJ1-1, with 8 bases that match TRBD1. V lost 5 bases, J lost 5 bases, and 7 bases stayed unmatched. The CDR3 has 14 residues. The germline gives CDR1 SGHTA, CDR2 FQGNSA.

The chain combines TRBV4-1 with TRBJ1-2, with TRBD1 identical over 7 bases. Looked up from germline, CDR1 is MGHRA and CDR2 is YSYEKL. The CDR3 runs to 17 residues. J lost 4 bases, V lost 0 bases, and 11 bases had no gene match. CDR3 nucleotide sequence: TGCGCCAGCAGCCAAGAGGCCCCACCAGGGGGTGGCTATGGCTACACCTTC. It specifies CASSQEAPPGGGYGYTF.

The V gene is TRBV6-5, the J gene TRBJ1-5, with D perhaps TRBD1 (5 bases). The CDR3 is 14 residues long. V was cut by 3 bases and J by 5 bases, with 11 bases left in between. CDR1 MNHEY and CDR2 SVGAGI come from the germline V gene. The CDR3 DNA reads TGTGCCAGCAGTTATTCAGGGCCCTATCAGCCCCAGCATTTT. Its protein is CASSYSGPYQPQHF.

The DNA of the CDR3 is TGCAGCGTGGACACTAGCGGGGTCTACAATGAGCAGTTCTTC. Protein: CSVDTSGVYNEQFF. This chain joins TRBV29-1 and TRBJ2-1; TRBD2 matches at 10 bases. The trim removed 6 bases at V and 3 bases at J, leaving 5 bases unmatched. Per germline, CDR1 SQVTM and CDR2 ANQGSEA. This CDR3 has 14 residues.

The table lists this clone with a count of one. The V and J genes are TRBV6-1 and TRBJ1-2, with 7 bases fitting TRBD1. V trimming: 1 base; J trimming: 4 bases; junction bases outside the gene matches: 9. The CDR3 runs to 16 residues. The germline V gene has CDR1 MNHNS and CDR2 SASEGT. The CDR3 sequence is CASSEGVGQVGYGYTF. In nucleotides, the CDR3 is TGTGCCAGCAGTGAAGGGGTTGGACAGGTTGGCTATGGCTACACCTTC.

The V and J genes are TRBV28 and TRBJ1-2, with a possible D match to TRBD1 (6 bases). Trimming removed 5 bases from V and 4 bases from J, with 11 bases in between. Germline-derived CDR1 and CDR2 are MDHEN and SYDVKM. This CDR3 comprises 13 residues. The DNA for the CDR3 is TGTGCCAGCAGTATCCACAGGGCCTATGGCTACACCTTC. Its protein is CASSIHRAYGYTF.

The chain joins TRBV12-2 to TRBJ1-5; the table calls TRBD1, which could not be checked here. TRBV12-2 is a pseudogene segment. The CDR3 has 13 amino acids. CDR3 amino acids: CARQGTANQPQHF. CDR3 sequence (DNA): TGTGCAAGGCAAGGGACAGCGAATCAGCCCCAGCATTTT.

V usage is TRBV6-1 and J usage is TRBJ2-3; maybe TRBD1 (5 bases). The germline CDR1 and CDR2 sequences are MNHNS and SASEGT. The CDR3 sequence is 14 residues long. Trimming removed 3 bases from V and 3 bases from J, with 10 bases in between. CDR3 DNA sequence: TGTGCCAGCAGTGAGGGGCCAGTAACAGATACGCAGTATTTT. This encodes CASSEGPVTDTQYF.

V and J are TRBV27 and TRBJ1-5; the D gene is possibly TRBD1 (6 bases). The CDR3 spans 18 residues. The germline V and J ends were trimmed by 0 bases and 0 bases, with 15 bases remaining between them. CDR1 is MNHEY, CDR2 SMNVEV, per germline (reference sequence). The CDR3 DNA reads TGTGCCAGCAGTTTATCGGGGCCGGGGACACTTAGCAATCAGCCCCAGCATTTT. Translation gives CASSLSGPGTLSNQPQHF.

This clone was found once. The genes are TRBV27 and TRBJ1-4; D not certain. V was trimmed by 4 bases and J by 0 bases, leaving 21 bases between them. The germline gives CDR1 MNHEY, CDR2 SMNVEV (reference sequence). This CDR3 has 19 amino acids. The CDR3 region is CASSSLPGVERPTNEKLFF. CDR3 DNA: TGTGCCAGCAGTTCCCTTCCCGGGGTCGAGCGACCAACTAATGAAAAACTGTTTTTT.

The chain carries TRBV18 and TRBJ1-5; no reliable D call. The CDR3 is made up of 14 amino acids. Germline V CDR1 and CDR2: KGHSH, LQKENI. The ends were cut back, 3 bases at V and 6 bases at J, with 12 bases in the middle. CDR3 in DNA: TGTGCCAGCTCACCGTCCGGGGTGGGTCAGCCCCAGCATTTT. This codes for CASSPSGVGQPQHF.

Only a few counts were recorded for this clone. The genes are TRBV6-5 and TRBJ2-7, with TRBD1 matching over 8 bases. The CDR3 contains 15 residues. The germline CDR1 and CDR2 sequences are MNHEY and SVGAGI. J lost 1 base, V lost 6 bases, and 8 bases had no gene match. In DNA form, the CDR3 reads TGTGCCAGCAGACACAGCCGGGACAGGTCCTACGAGCAGTACTTC. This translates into CASRHSRDRSYEQYF.

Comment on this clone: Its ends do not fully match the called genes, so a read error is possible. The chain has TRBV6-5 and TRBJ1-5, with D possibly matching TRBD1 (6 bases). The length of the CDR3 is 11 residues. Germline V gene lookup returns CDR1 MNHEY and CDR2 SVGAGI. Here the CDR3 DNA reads TGTGCCACCGATGGACAGAGAGCCTCGATTTTT. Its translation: CATDGQRASIF.

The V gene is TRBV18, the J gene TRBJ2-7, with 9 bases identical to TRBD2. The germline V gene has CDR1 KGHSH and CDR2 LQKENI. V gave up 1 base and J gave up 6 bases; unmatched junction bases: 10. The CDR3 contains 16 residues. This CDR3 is CASSPQGGGAVTEQYF. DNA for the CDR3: TGTGCCAGCTCACCACAAGGCGGGGGGGCTGTAACCGAGCAGTACTTC.

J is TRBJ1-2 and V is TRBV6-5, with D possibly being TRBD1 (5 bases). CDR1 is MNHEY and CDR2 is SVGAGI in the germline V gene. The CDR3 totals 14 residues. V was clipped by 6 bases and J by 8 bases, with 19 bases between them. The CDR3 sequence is CASRWGMDTPGYTF. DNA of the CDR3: TGTGCCAGCAGATGGGGTATGGACACTCCAGGCTACACCTTC.

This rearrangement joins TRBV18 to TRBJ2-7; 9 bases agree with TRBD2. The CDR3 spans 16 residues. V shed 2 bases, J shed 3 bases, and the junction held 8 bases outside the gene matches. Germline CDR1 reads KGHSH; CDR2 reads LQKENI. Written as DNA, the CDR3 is TGTGCCAGCTCACCAAGTGTCGGCGGGGGGGACTACGAGCAGTACTTC. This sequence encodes CASSPSVGGGDYEQYF.

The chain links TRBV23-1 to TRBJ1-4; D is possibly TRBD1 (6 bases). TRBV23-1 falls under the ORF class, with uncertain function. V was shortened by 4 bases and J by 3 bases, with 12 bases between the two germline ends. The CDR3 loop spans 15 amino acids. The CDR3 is CASSPLQGPNEKLFF. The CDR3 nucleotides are TGCGCCAGCAGTCCCCTACAGGGTCCTAATGAAAAACTGTTTTTT.

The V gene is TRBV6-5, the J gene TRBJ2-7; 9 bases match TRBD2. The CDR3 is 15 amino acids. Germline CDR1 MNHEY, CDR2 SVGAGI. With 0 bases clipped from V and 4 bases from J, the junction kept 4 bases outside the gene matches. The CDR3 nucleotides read TGTGCCAGCAGTTACTCGGCGGGGGGGTCGTACGAGCAGTACTTC. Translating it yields CASSYSAGGSYEQYF.

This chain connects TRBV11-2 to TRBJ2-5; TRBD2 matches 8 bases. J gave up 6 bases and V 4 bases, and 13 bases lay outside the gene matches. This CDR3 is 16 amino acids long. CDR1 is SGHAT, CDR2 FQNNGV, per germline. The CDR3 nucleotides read TGTGCCAGCAGCTCCCCTACGCGGGGGGCAGGAAAGACCCAGTACTTC. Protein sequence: CASSSPTRGAGKTQYF. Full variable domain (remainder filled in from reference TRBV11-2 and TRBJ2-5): EAGVAQSPRYKIIEKRQSVAFWCNPISGHATLYWYQQILGQGPKLLIQFQNNGVVDDSQLPKDRFSAERLKGVDSTLKIQPAKLEDSAVYLCASSSPTRGAGKTQYFGPGTRLLVL.

The CDR3 protein is CASSSRRGGGSYEQYF. For the CDR3, the DNA is TGTGCCAGCAGTTCCCGAAGGGGCGGGGGTTCCTACGAGCAGTACTTC. The V and J genes are TRBV6-5 and TRBJ2-7, with 7 bases lining up with TRBD2. The CDR3 is 16 residues long. Trimming cost V 4 bases and J 1 base; bases outside gene matches: 10. Germline CDR1 and CDR2: MNHEY and SVGAGI.

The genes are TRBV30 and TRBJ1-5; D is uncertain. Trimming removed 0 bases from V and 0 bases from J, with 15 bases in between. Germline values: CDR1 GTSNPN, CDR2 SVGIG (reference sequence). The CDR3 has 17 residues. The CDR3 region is CAWSVSRTDNSNQPQHF. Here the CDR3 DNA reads TGTGCCTGGAGTGTAAGCCGAACAGATAATAGCAATCAGCCCCAGCATTTT.

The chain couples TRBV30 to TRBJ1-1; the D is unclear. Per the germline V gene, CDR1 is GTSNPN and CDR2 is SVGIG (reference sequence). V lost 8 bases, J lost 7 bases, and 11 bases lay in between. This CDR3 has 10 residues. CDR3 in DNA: TGTGCCATCCGACACTTTGAAGCTTTCTTT. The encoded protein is CAIRHFEAFF.

The CDR3 sequence: CASSKHGRAGGYQETQYF. CDR3 coding DNA: TGTGCCAGCAGCAAACACGGGCGAGCGGGGGGGTACCAAGAGACCCAGTACTTC. The rearrangement joins TRBV7-2 to TRBJ2-5, with 10 nucleotides matching TRBD2. Germline V lookup: CDR1 SGHTA, CDR2 FQGNSA. The ends lost 5 bases at V and 0 bases at J; junction bases unmatched: 12. This CDR3 region has 18 residues.